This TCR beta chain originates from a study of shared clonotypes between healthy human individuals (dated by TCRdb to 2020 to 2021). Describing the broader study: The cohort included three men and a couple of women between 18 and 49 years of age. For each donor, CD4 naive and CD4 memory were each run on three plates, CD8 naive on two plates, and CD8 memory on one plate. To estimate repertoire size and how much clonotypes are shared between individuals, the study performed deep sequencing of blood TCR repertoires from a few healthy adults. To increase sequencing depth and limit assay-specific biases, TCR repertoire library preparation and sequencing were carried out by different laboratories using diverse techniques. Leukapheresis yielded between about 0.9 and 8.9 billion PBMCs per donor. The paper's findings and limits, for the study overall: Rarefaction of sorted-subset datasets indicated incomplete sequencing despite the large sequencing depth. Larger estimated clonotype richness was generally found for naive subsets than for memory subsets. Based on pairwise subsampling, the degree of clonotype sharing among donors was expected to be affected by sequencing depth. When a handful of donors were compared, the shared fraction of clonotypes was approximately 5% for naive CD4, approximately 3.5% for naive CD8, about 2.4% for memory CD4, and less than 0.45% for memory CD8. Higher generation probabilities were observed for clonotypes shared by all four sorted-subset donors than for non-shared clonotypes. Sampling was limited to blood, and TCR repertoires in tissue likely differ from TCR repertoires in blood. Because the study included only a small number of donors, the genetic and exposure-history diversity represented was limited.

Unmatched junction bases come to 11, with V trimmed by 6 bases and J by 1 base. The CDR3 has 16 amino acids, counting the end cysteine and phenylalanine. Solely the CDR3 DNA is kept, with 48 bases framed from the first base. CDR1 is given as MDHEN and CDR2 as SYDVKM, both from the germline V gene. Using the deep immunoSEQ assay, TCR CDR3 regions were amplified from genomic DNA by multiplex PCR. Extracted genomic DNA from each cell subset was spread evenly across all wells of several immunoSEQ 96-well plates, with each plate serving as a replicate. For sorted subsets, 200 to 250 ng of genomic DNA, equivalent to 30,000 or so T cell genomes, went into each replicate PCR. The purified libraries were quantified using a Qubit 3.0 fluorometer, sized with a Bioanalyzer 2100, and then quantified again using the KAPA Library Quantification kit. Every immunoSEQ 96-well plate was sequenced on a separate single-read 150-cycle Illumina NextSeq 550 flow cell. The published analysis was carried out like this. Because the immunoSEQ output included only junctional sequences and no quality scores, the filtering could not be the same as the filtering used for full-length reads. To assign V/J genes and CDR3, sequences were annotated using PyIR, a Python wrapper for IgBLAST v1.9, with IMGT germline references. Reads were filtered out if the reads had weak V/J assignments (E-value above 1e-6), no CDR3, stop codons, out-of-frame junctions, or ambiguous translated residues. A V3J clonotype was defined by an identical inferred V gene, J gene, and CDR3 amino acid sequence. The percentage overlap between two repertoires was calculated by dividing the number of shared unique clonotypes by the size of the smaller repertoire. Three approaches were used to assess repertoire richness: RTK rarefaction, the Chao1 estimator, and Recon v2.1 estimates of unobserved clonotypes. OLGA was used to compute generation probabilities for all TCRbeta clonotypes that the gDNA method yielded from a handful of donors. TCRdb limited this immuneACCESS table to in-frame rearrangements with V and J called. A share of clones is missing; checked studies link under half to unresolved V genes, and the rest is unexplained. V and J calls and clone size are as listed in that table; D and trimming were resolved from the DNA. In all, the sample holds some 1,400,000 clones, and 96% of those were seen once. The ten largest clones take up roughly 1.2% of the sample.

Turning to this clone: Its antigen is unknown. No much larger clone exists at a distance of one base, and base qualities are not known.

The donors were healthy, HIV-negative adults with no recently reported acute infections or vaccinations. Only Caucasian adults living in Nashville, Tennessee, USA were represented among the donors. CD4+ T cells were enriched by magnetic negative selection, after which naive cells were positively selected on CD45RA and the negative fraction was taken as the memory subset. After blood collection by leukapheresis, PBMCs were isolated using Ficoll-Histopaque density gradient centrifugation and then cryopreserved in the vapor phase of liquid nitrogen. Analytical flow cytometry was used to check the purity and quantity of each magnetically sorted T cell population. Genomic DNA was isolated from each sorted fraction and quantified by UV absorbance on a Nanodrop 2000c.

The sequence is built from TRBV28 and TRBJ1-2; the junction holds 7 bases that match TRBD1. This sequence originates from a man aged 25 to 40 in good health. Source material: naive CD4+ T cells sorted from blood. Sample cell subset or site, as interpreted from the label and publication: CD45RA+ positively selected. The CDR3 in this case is CASRPGTELFNYGYTF. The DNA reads TGTGCCAGCAGGCCCGGGACAGAACTTTTTAACTATGGCTACACCTTC.